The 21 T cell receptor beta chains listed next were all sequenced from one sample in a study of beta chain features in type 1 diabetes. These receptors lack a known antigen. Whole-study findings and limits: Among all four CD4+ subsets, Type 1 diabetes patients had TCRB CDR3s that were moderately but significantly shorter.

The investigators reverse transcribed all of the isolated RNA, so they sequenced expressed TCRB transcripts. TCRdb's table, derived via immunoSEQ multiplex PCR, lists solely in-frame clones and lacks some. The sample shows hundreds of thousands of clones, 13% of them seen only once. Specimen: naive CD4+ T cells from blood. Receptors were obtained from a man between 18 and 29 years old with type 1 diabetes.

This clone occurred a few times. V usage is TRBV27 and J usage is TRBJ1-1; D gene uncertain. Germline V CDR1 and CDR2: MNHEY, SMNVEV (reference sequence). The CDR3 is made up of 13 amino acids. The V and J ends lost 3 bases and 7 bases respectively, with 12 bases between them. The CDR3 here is CASSFIGRGEAFF. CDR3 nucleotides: TGTGCCAGCAGTTTTATTGGGCGAGGTGAAGCTTTCTTT.

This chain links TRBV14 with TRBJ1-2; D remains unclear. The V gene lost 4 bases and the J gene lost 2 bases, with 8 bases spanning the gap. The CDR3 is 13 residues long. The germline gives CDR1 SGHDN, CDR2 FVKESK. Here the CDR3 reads CASSPSINYGYTF. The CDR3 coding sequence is TGTGCCAGCAGCCCTTCAATCAACTATGGCTACACCTTC.

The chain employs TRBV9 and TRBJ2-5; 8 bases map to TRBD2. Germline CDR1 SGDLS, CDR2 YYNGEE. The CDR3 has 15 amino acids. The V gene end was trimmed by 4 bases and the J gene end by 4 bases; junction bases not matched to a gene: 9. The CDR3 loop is CASSPPGLAGETQYF. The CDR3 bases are TGTGCCAGCAGCCCCCCCGGGCTAGCGGGAGAGACCCAGTACTTC.

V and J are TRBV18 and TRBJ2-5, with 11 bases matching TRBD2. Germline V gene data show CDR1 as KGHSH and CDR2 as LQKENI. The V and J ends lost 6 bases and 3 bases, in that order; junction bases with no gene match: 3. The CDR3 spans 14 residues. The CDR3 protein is CASSPGLAEETQYF. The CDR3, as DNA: TGTGCCAGCTCCCCGGGACTAGCGGAAGAGACCCAGTACTTC.

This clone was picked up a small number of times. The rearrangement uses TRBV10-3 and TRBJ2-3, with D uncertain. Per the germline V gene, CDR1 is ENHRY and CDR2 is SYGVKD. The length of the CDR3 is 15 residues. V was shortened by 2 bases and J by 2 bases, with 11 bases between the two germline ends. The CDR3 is CAISEGSGSTDTQYF. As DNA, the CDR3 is TGTGCCATCAGTGAGGGGTCCGGGTCCACAGATACGCAGTATTTT.

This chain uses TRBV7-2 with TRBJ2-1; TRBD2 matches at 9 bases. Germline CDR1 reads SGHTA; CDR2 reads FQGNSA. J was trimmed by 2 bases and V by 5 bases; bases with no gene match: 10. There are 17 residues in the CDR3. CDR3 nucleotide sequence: TGTGCCAGCAGCCCACACCTCAGCGGGGGGCCCTACAATGAGCAGTTCTTC. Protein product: CASSPHLSGGPYNEQFF.

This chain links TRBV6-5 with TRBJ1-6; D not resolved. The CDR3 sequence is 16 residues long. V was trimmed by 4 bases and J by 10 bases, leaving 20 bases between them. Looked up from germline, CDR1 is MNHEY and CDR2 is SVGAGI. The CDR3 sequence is CASSLTPNLGLSPLHF. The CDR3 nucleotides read TGTGCCAGCAGTTTGACACCTAATCTAGGGTTGTCACCCCTCCACTTT.

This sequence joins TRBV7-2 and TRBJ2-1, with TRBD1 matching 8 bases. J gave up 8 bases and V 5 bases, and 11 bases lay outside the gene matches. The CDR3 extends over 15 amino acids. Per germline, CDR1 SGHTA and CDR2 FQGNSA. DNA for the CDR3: TGTGCCAGCAGCGCCCAAACAGGGGGTCGGGATGAGCAGTTCTTC. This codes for CASSAQTGGRDEQFF. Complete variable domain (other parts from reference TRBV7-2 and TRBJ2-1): GAGVSQSPSNKVTEKGKDVELRCDPISGHTALYWYRQSLGQGLEFLIYFQGNSAPDKSGLPSDRFSAERTGGSVSTLTIQRTQQEDSAVYLCASSAQTGGRDEQFFGPGTRLTVL.

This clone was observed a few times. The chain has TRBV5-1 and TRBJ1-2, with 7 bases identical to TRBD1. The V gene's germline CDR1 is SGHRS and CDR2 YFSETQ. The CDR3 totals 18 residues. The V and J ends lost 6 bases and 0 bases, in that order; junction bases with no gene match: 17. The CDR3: CASTRQSGGTDANYGYTF. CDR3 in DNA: TGCGCCAGCACCCGTCAGTCCGGGGGGACAGACGCTAACTATGGCTACACCTTC.

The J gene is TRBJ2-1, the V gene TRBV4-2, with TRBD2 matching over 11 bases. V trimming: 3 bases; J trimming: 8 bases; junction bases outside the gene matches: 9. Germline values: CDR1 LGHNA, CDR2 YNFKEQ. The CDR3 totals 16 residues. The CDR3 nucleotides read TGTGCCAGCAGCCAGCGATCTAGCGGGGGGTTCGATGAGCAGTTCTTC. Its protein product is CASSQRSSGGFDEQFF.

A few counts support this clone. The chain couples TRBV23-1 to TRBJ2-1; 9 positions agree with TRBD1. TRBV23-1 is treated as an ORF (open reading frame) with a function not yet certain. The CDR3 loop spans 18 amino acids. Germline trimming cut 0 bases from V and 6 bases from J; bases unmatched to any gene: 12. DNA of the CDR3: TGCGCCAGCAGTCAATCGGACTCCGGGACAGGGTCGTGCAATGAGCAGTTCTTC. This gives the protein CASSQSDSGTGSCNEQFF.

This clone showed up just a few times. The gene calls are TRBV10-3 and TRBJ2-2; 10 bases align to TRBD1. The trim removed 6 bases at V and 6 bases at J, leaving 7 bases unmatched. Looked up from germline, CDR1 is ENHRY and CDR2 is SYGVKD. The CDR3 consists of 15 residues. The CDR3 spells CAISRGTGDAGELFF. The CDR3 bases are TGTGCCATCAGCCGCGGGACAGGGGACGCCGGGGAGCTGTTTTTT.

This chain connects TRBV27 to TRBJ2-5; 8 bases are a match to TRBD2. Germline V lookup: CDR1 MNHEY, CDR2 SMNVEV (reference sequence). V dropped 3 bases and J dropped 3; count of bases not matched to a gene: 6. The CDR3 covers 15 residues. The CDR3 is CASSLSWRGEETQYF. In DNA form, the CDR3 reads TGTGCCAGCAGTTTGTCCTGGCGGGGGGAAGAGACCCAGTACTTC.

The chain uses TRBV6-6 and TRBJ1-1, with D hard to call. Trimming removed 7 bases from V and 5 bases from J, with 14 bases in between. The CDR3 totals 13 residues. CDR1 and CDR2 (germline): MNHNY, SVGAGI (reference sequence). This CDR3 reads CASTSELGTEAFF. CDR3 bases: TGTGCCAGCACCTCCGAGCTGGGGACTGAAGCTTTCTTT.

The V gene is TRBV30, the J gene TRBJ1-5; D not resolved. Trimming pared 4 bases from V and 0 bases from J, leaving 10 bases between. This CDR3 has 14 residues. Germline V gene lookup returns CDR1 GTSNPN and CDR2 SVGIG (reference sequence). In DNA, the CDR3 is TGTGCCTGGAAAGGAGGCGGTAGCAATCAGCCCCAGCATTTT. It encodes CAWKGGGSNQPQHF.

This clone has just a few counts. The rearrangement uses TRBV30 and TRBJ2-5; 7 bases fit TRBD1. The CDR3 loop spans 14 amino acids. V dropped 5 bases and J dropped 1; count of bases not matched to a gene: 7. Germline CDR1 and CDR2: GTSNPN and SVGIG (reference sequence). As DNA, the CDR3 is TGTGCCTGGTCCCTAGGGGGCCCCCAAGAGACCCAGTACTTC. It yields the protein CAWSLGGPQETQYF.

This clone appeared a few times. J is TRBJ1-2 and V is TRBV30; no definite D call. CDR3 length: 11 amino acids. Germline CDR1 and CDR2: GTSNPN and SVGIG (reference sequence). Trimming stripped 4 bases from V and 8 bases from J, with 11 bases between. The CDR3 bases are TGTGCCTGGATTGAGAATGGGGGCTACACCTTC. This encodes CAWIENGGYTF.

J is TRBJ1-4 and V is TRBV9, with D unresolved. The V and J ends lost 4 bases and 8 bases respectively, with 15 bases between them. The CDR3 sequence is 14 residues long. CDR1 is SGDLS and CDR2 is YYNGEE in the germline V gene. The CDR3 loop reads CASSNTATGEKLFF. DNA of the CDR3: TGTGCCAGCAGCAATACAGCGACCGGGGAAAAACTGTTTTTT.

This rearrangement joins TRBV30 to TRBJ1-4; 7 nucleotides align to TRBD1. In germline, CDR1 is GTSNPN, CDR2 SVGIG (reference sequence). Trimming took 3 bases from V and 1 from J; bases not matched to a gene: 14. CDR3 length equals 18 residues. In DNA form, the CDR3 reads TGTGCCTGGAGCTCGGTAGGGGACAGCAGCGGAACTAATGAAAAACTGTTTTTT. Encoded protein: CAWSSVGDSSGTNEKLFF.

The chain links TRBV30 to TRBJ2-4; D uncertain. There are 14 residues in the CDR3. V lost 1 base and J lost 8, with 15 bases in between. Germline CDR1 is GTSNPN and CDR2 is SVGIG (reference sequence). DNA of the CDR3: TGTGCCTGGAGTGCCCTCAGGCAGTCGGACATTCAGTACTTC. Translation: CAWSALRQSDIQYF. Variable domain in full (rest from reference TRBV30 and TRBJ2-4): SQTIHQWPATLVQPVGSPLSLECTVEGTSNPNLYWYRQAAGRGLQLLFYSVGIGQISSEVPQNLSASRPQDRQFILSSKKLLLSDSGFYLCAWSALRQSDIQYFGAGTRLSVL.

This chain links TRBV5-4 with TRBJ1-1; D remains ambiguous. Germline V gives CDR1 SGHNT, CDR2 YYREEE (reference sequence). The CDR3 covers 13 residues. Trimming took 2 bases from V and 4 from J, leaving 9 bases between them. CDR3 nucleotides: TGTGCCAGCAGCTTAGGAAGGGCCACTGAAGCTTTCTTT. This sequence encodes CASSLGRATEAFF.